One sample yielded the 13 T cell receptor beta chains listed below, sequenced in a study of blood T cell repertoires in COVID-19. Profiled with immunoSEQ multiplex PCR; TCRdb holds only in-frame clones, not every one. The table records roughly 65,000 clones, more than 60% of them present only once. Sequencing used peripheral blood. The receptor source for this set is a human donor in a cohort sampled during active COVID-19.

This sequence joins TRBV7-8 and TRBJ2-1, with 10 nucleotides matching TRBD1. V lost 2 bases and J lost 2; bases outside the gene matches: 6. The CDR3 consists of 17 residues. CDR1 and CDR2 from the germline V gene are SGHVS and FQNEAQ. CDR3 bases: TGTGCCAGCAGCTTACCAGGGACAGGGGCTACCTACAATGAGCAGTTCTTC. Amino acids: CASSLPGTGATYNEQFF. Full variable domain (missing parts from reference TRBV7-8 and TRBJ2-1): GAGVSQSPRYKVAKRGQDVALRCDPISGHVSLFWYQQALGQGPEFLTYFQNEAQLDKSGLPSDRFFAERPEGSVSTLKIQRTQQEDSAVYLCASSLPGTGATYNEQFFGPGTRLTVL.

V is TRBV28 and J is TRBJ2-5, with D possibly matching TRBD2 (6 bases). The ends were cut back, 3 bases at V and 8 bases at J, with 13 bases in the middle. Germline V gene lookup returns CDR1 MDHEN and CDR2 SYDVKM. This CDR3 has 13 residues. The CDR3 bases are TGTGCCAGCAGTTTGCACGGTGCGGGAACCCAGTACTTC. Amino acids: CASSLHGAGTQYF.

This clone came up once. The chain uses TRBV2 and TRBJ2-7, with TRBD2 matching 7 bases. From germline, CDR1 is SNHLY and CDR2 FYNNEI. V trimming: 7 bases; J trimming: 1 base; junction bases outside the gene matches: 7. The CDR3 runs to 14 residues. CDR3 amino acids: CASNLRGGSYEQYF. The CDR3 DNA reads TGTGCCAGCAATCTTCGGGGAGGGTCCTACGAGCAGTACTTC.

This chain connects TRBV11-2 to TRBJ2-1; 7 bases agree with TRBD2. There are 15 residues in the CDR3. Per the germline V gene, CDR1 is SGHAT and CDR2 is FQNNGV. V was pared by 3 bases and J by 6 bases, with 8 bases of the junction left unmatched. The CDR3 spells CASSFGRDYANEQFF. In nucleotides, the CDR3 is TGTGCCAGCAGCTTCGGCCGGGACTACGCCAATGAGCAGTTCTTC.

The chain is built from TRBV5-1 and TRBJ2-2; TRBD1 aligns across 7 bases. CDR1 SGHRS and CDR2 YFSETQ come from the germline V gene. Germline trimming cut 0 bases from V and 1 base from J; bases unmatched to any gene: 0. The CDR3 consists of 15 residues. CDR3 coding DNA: TGCGCCAGCAGCTTGGACAGGGGGAACACCGGGGAGCTGTTTTTT. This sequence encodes CASSLDRGNTGELFF.

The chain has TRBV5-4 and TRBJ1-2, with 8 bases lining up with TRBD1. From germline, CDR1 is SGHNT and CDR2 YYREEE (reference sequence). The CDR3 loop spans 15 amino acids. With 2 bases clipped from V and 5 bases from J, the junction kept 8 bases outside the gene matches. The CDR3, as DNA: TGTGCCAGCAGCTTACCGGGACAGGCGTCTTATGGCTACACCTTC. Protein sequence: CASSLPGQASYGYTF.

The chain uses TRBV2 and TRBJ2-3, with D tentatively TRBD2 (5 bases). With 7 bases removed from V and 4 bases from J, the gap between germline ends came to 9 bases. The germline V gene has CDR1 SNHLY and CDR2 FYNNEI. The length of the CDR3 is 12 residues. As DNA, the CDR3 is TGTGCCAGCAACCTAGCCGCAGATACGCAGTATTTT. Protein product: CASNLAADTQYF. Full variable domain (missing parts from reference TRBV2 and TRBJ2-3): EPEVTQTPSHQVTQMGQEVILRCVPISNHLYFYWYRQILGQKVEFLVSFYNNEISEKSEIFDDQFSVERPDGSNFTLKIRSTKLEDSAMYFCASNLAADTQYFGPGTRLTVL.

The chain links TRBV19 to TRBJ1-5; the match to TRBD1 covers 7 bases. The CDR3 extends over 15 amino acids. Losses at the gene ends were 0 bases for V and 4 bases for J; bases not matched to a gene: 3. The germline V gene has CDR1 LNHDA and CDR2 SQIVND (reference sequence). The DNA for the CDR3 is TGTGCCAGTAGTATAGATGCAGGGGGGAATCAGCCCCAGCATTTT. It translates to CASSIDAGGNQPQHF. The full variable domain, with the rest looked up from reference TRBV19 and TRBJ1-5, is DGGITQSPKYLFRKEGQNVTLSCEQNLNHDAMYWYRQDPGQGLRLIYYSQIVNDFQKGDIAEGYSVSREKKESFPLTVTSAQKNPTAFYLCASSIDAGGNQPQHFGDGTRLSIL.

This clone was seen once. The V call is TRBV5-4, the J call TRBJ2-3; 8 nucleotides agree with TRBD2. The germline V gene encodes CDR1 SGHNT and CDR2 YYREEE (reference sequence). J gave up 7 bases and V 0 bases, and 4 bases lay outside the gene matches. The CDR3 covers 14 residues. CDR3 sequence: CASSLAGGPNTQYF. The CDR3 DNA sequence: TGTGCCAGCAGCTTGGCGGGGGGGCCAAATACGCAGTATTTT.

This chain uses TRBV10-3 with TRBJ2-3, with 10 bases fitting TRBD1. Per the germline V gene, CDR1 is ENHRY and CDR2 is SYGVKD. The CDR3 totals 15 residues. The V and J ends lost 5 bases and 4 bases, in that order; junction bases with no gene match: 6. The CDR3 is CAISPGQGFADTQYF. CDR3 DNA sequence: TGTGCCATCAGTCCGGGACAGGGGTTCGCAGATACGCAGTATTTT.

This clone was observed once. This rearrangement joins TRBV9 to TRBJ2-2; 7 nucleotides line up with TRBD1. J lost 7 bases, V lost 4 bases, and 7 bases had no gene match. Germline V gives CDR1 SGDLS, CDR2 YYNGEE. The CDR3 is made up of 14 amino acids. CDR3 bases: TGTGCCAGCAGCCTAGGGGGCGTGAGCGGGGAGCTGTTTTTT. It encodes CASSLGGVSGELFF.

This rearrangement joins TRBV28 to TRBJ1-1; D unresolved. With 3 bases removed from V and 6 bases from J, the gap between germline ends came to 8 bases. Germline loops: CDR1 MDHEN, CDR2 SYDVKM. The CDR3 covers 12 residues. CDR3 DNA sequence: TGTGCCAGCAGTTTTTCGGTTTCTGAAGCTTTCTTT. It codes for CASSFSVSEAFF.

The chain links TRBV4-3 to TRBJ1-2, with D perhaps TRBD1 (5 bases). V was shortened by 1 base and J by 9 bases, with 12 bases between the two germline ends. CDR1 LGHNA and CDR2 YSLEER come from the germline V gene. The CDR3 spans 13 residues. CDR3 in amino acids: CASSQAMGGSYTF. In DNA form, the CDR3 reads TGCGCCAGCAGCCAAGCCATGGGGGGAAGCTACACCTTC.